These T cell receptor beta chains were read from a single sample in a study of blood T cell repertoires in COVID-19. Repertoires were generated with immunoSEQ multiplex PCR, while TCRdb's copy carries only in-frame clones and drops some. This table has more than 200,000 clones, around 84% appearing once. The material sequenced was peripheral blood. The origin of the receptors is a woman older than 75 with COVID-19, enrolled during active disease. The CDR3 runs from the conserved cysteine through the conserved F or W. A D gene is named only where the DNA matches it firmly. A clone size is listed for some rows: how often the clone was seen (once, few, many), or a class if it is expanded.

v_gene	d_gene	j_gene	abundance	CDR3nt	CDR3aa
TRBV6-2/TRBV6-3	TRBD1	TRBJ2-7	-	TGTGCCAGCAGTTGGGACAGAGCCTACGAGCAGTACTTC	CASSWDRAYEQYF
TRBV18	-	TRBJ1-1	-	TGTGCCAGCTCACCTACAGGGCTGAACACTGAAGCTTTCTTT	CASSPTGLNTEAFF
TRBV7-8	-	TRBJ1-2	-	TGTGCCAGCAGCTTAGCGGCCGCCCTACAGGGCTTGGGGCCTGGTGGCTACACCTTC	CASSLAAALQGLGPGGYTF
TRBV18	TRBD1	TRBJ1-2	-	TGTGCCAGCTCAGATCTTCCGGGACAGGGAGTTGGTGGCTACACCTTC	CASSDLPGQGVGGYTF
TRBV5-8	-	TRBJ1-5	once	TGTGCCAGCAGCTTGGAATCGCTAACGGGGGGCAATCAGCCCCAGCATTTT	CASSLESLTGGNQPQHF
TRBV3-1/TRBV3-2	-	TRBJ1-1	-	TGTGCCAGCAGCCAATCGAGGGGGTCCCCCTTTGCTTTCTTT	CASSQSRGSPFAFF
TRBV6-5	-	TRBJ1-2	-	TGTGCCAGCAGCCCGTCAGGATATGGCTACACCTTC	CASSPSGYGYTF
TRBV9	TRBD1	TRBJ1-2	-	TGTGCCAGCAGCCCCACCGACAGGGGGCCTTCTGGCTACACCTTC	CASSPTDRGPSGYTF
TRBV10-3	-	TRBJ1-3	-	TGTGCCGCGGAGGGTGAGGCTGGAAACACCATATATTTT	CAAEGEAGNTIYF
TRBV7-6	-	TRBJ2-3	-	TGTGCCAGCAGACCCAGCGGTCTTAGCACAGATACGCAGTATTTT	CASRPSGLSTDTQYF
TRBV5-1	-	TRBJ2-7	-	TGCGCCAGCAGCTTATGGCAGGGGTCCAACGAGCAGTACTTC	CASSLWQGSNEQYF
TRBV10-3	TRBD2	TRBJ2-5	-	TGTGCCATCAGCCAAGGGACTAGCGGGAGATCACAAGAGACCCAGTACTTC	CAISQGTSGRSQETQYF
TRBV12-3/TRBV12-4	-	TRBJ2-4	-	TGTGCCAGCAGCAGGGACTCCCAAAACATTCAGTACTTC	CASSRDSQNIQYF
TRBV20-1	-	TRBJ1-1	-	TGCAGTGCTAAACCCCAGGGAACGGCTTTCTTT	CSAKPQGTAFF
TRBV10-3	-	TRBJ2-1	-	TGTGCCATCAGTGGGCCTAGGGGCGAGAGAAATGAGCAGTTCTTC	CAISGPRGERNEQFF
TRBV9	TRBD1	TRBJ2-1	-	TGTGCCAGCAGCGTAGGGGGGACAGGGGTCTACAATGAGCAGTTCTTC	CASSVGGTGVYNEQFF
TRBV11-2	TRBD1	TRBJ2-2	once	TGTGCCAGCAGCCCCCGACAGGGGAGCAACACCGGGGAGCTGTTTTTT	CASSPRQGSNTGELFF
TRBV28	-	TRBJ1-2	-	TGTGCCAGCAGTTTGCAGGTTTATGGCTACACCTTC	CASSLQVYGYTF
TRBV6-5	-	TRBJ1-2	-	TGTGCCAGCAGTCGAAGGGGCGCCCAGGATGGCTACACCTTC	CASSRRGAQDGYTF
TRBV5-6	TRBD1	TRBJ2-5	-	TGTGCCAGCAGCCTTGACAGGGAACCTTTCAAAGAGACCCAGTACTTC	CASSLDREPFKETQYF
TRBV25-1	-	TRBJ2-1	-	TGTGCCAGCAGTGCAACAGGGTCAATAGATGAGCAGTTCTTC	CASSATGSIDEQFF
TRBV10-3	TRBD2	TRBJ2-3	-	TGTGCCATCAGTGAGGGACTAGCGGGGGGGCCGGAAGATACGCAGTATTTT	CAISEGLAGGPEDTQYF
TRBV28	TRBD1	TRBJ1-6	once	TGTGCCAGCAGTTCGGGACAGTACAATTCACCCCTCCACTTT	CASSSGQYNSPLHF
TRBV6-1	-	TRBJ2-3	-	TGTGCCAGCAGTGAAGGGACTAGCACAGATACGCAGTATTTT	CASSEGTSTDTQYF
TRBV3-1/TRBV3-2	TRBD1	TRBJ2-6	-	TGTGCCAGCAGCCAGGGTCCCGGGACAGGGGCTGGGGCCAACGTCCTGACTTTC	CASSQGPGTGAGANVLTF
TRBV30	-	TRBJ2-1	once	TGTGCCTGGAGTGAACAGGGAGTCCATGAGCAGTTCTTC	CAWSEQGVHEQFF
TRBV28	-	TRBJ1-4	once	TGTGCCAGCAGCTTACAGGGTGCTAATGAAAAACTGTTTTTT	CASSLQGANEKLFF
TRBV18	-	TRBJ1-4	-	TGTGCCAGCTCACCCCAGGGGCAAGGCGAAAAACTGTTTTTT	CASSPQGQGEKLFF
TRBV24-1	TRBD1	TRBJ2-7	-	TGTGCCACCAGTGATACAAGGACAGGGAGAAGGTACGAGCAGTACTTC	CATSDTRTGRRYEQYF
TRBV2	-	TRBJ2-5	-	TGTGCCACTTCCCCTCTAGAGACCCAGTACTTC	CATSPLETQYF
TRBV30	-	TRBJ1-1	-	TGTGCCTGGAGTGTACTTGTTTCCAATGAAGCTTTCTTT	CAWSVLVSNEAFF
TRBV10-3	TRBD1	TRBJ2-5	-	TGTGCCATCAGTGGTGAAACAGGGGTAGGAGAGACCCAGTACTTC	CAISGETGVGETQYF
TRBV5-4	TRBD1	TRBJ2-7	-	TGTGCCAGCACCACTCCCGGGACAGGGGGCGAGTCCTACGAGCAGTACTTC	CASTTPGTGGESYEQYF
TRBV27	-	TRBJ1-1	-	TGTGCCAGCAGGGGAGTAGAGAACACTGAAGCTTTCTTT	CASRGVENTEAFF
TRBV28	TRBD2	TRBJ2-2	-	TGTGCCAGCAGTTCCCCGGGACTAGCGGGGGACAAGAACACCGGGGAGCTGTTTTTT	CASSSPGLAGDKNTGELFF
TRBV19	-	TRBJ1-1	-	TGTGCCAGTAGTATGGGAGCCCCGGGGTGGAACACTGAAGCTTTCTTT	CASSMGAPGWNTEAFF
TRBV9	TRBD2	TRBJ2-1	-	TGTGCCAGCAGCGCCCTGGGGCGGGGGACCTACAATGAGCAGTTCTTC	CASSALGRGTYNEQFF
TRBV19	-	TRBJ1-2	-	TGTGCCAGTGCCAGGGCTGGTGGCTACACCTTC	CASARAGGYTF
TRBV10-3	TRBD1	TRBJ1-1	-	TGTGCCATCACCGGACAGGGAGGGACTGAAGCTTTCTTT	CAITGQGGTEAFF
TRBV11-2	-	TRBJ1-6	few	TGTGCCAGCAGCATAGGACGGGAAAATTCACCCCTCCACTTT	CASSIGRENSPLHF
TRBV28	TRBD2	TRBJ2-5	-	TGTGCCAGCAGCAGACTAGCCTTAGAGACCCAGTACTTC	CASSRLALETQYF
TRBV6-5	-	TRBJ2-5	-	TGTGCCAGCACTAAAACGGGGGTAGGGACCCAGTACTTC	CASTKTGVGTQYF
TRBV19	-	TRBJ1-5	-	TGTGCCAGTAGCGATCAGGGCGATCAGCCCCAGCATTTT	CASSDQGDQPQHF
TRBV19	TRBD1	TRBJ1-2	-	TGTGCCAGTGGCGACAGGGCCACAGTCTATGGCTACACCTTC	CASGDRATVYGYTF
TRBV18	-	TRBJ2-3	-	TGTGCCAGCTCCCCGTTTACCAGGGAGGCGTATTTT	CASSPFTREAYF
TRBV7-9	TRBD1	TRBJ1-2	few	TGTGCCAGCAGCTTCCCTGGACAGGGGGGTGGCTACACCTTC	CASSFPGQGGGYTF
TRBV27	TRBD2	TRBJ2-3	-	TGTGCCAGCAGTAGGAGCGGGGGGGCTAAACCAGATACGCAGTATTTT	CASSRSGGAKPDTQYF
TRBV19	-	TRBJ2-7	-	TGTGCCAGTAGTAGGGCACAGGGTACCTACGAGCAGTACTTC	CASSRAQGTYEQYF
TRBV6-2/TRBV6-3	-	TRBJ2-1	-	TGTGCCAGCAGTCCCCTAAATGAGCAGTTCTTC	CASSPLNEQFF
TRBV3-1/TRBV3-2	-	TRBJ1-6	-	TGTGCCAGCAGCCCACAGCGGAATTCACCCCTCCACTTT	CASSPQRNSPLHF
TRBV5-4	TRBD1	TRBJ1-6	-	TGTGCCAGCAGCTTGACACAGGGGGTCCTTAATTCACCCCTCCACTTT	CASSLTQGVLNSPLHF
TRBV3-1/TRBV3-2	-	TRBJ1-2	-	TGTGCCAGCAGCCAGGGCTTTAACTATGGCTACACCTTC	CASSQGFNYGYTF
TRBV3-1/TRBV3-2	-	TRBJ1-6	-	TGTGCCAGCAGCCCCGGGGGAAGCGCCTATAATTCACCCCTCCACTTT	CASSPGGSAYNSPLHF
TRBV6-1	-	TRBJ1-2	-	TGTGCCAGCAGTGAACAGGCGCCTCAATTAGGTGGCTACACCTTC	CASSEQAPQLGGYTF
TRBV7-9	-	TRBJ2-5	once	TGTGCCAGCAGCCCGATGACCAGCGAAGAGACCCAGTACTTC	CASSPMTSEETQYF